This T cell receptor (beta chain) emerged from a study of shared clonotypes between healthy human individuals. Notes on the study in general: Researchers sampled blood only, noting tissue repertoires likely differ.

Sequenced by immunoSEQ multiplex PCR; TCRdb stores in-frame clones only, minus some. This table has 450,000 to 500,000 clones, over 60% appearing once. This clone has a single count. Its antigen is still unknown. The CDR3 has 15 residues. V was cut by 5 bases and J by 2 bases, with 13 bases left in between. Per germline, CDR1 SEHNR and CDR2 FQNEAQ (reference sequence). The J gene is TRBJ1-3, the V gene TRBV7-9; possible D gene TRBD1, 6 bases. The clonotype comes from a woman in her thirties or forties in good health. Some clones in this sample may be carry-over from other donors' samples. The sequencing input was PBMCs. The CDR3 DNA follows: TGTGCCAGCAGCCGACGGGGGGCTGCTGGAAACACCATATATTTT. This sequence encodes CASSRRGAAGNTIYF.